This T cell receptor beta chain was sequenced for a study of CD8+ T cells in alopecia areata. Study background: At a dose of 5 to 10 mg twice daily, oral tofacitinib was given to treated patients. General study points: Scalp samples also yield sequences of resident alphabeta T cells from normal skin. With patients, TCR sharing proved less clear than in mice, a difference possibly related to HLA.

Remarks on this clone: Antigen: not known.

Indicated treatment: oral pan-JAK inhibitor, 5-10 mg twice daily. Sampling of alopecia areata patients yielded lesional scalp punch biopsies as well as peripheral blood. This CDR3 region has 14 residues. V gave up 6 bases and J gave up 8 bases, with 19 bases separating them. Per the germline V gene, CDR1 is SEHNR and CDR2 is FQNEAQ (reference sequence). After isolation, RNA underwent reverse transcription to generate cDNA as the sequencing template. Repertoires were generated with immunoSEQ multiplex PCR, while TCRdb's copy carries only in-frame clones and drops some. The sample comprises some 58,000 clones, 35% to 55% of which are singletons, and around 20% rests with the top ten.

The clonotype originates from a human donor with alopecia areata. The sample consisted of CD8+ T cells sorted from blood, taken around week 37, from a patient treated with tofacitinib. This rearrangement joins TRBV7-9 to TRBJ1-1; D possibly corresponds to TRBD1 (5 bases). The CDR3, as DNA: TGTGCCAGCAGAAGCAGGGAATTCTATCTCGAAGCTTTCTTT. Amino acids: CASRSREFYLEAFF.